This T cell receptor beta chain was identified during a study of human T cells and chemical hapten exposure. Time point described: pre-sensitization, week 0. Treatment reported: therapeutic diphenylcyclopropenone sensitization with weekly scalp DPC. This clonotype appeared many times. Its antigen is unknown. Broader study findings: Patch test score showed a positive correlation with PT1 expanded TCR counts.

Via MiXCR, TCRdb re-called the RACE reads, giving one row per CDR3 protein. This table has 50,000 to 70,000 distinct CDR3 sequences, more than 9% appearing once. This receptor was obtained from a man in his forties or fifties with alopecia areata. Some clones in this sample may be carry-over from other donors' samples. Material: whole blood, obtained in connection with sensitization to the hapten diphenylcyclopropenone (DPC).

CDR3 coding DNA: TGTGCCAGCAGCCACAAACAGGGGACCCCCTTCACCGAGCAGTACTTC. This sequence encodes CASSHKQGTPFTEQYF. The chain is built from TRBV7-8 and TRBJ2-7, with TRBD1 matching 7 bases. CDR3 length equals 16 residues. V shed 5 bases and J 6 bases; nucleotides not matched to a gene: 16. Germline-derived CDR1 and CDR2 are SGHVS and FQNEAQ.